The clone carrying this T cell receptor beta chain is a singleton in its sample. The antigen is unknown. Researchers report isolating at least 6 million PBMCs per sample. Next came a second PCR, run for about 7 to 12 cycles, which used a sample-barcoded 5' primer along with a J-beta primer mix. TCRdb reanalysed the 5' RACE reads using MiXCR and keeps one entry per CDR3 protein. The sample yields 550,000 to 700,000 distinct CDR3 sequences, 27% seen once. Looked up from germline, CDR1 is SGHRS and CDR2 is YFSETQ. CDR3 length: 15 amino acids. The V and J ends lost 5 bases and 2 bases respectively, with 17 bases between them. These data belong to a study of blood T cells in healthy people across ages. As for the study in general: About one barcoded beta molecule per two T cells was captured by template switching. General study results and limits: Naive and antigen-experienced cells were not separated, limiting conclusive comparison.

The sequencing sample was made of blood. The chain employs TRBV5-1 and TRBJ2-7; perhaps TRBD1 as D (5 bases). This clonotype was obtained from a woman aged 70 to 79 in good health. CDR3 region: CASSLRQSDPYEQYF. CDR3 coding DNA: TGCGCCAGCAGTCTTCGACAGAGCGACCCCTACGAGCAGTACTTC.